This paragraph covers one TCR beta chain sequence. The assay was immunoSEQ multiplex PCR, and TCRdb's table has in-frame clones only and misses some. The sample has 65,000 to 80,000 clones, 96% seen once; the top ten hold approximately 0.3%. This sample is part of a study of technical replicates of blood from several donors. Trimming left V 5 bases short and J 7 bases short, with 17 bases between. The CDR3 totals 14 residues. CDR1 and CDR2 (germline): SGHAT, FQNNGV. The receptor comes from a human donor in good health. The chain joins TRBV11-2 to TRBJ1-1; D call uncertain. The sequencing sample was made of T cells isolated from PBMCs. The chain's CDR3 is CASSLLLGAGEAFF. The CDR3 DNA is TGTGCCAGCAGCCTATTGTTGGGAGCCGGTGAAGCTTTCTTT.